These 17 T cell receptor beta chains were all obtained from the same sample, sequenced in a study of T cells in Graves' hyperthyroidism and ophthalmopathy. Amplified TCR beta CDR3 regions derived from RNA transcripts. First-round RT-PCR of the TCR CDR3 relied on the HTBI primer set. TCRdb reprocessed the multiplex PCR reads via MiXCR and lists one record per CDR3 protein. This table has a few hundred thousand distinct CDR3 sequences, less than 20% appearing once. Sample: blood. The receptors shown here come from a woman aged 25 to 39 with Graves' hyperthyroidism.

This sequence joins TRBV6-1 and TRBJ1-2, with TRBD1 matching over 8 bases. Unmatched junction bases numbered 8, after V lost 5 bases and J lost 0 bases. This CDR3 is 16 amino acids long. Looked up from germline, CDR1 is MNHNS and CDR2 is SASEGT. The CDR3 DNA reads as TGTGCCAGCAGTAGTACCCGGGACAGGTCTAACTATGGCTACACCTTC. Translation: CASSSTRDRSNYGYTF.

The CDR3 loop is CASSQGTSGRGDEQFF. DNA for the CDR3: TGTGCCAGCAGCCAAGGGACTAGCGGGAGAGGAGATGAGCAGTTCTTC. V is TRBV11-3 and J is TRBJ2-1; 14 bases are shared with TRBD2. The J segment lost 8 bases and the V segment lost 5 bases, leaving 8 bases of the junction unmatched. CDR1 SGHNT and CDR2 YENEEA come from the germline V gene. The length of the CDR3 is 16 residues.

This clonotype occurred a few times. V and J are TRBV4-2 and TRBJ2-2, with 11 bases that match TRBD1. The CDR3 has 17 amino acids. The J segment lost 4 bases and the V segment lost 3 bases, leaving 7 bases of the junction unmatched. Germline V gene lookup returns CDR1 LGHNA and CDR2 YNFKEQ. CDR3 coding DNA: TGTGCCAGCAGCCAGCGTCCCGGGACAGGGGGCACCGGGGAGCTGTTTTTT. Its protein is CASSQRPGTGGTGELFF.

This clonotype occurred many times. The rearrangement links TRBV30 to TRBJ2-1; TRBD2 agrees at 11 bases. The CDR3 has 13 residues. Germline assignment: CDR1 GTSNPN and CDR2 SVGIG (reference sequence). Germline trimming cut 5 bases from V and 4 bases from J; bases unmatched to any gene: 1. CDR3 in amino acids: CAWLAGGYNEQFF. For the CDR3, the DNA is TGTGCCTGGTTAGCGGGAGGGTACAATGAGCAGTTCTTC.

This clonotype was detected many times. This chain connects TRBV3-1 to TRBJ1-5; 7 bases line up with TRBD1. The germline V gene encodes CDR1 LGHDT and CDR2 YNNKEL (reference sequence). The CDR3 has 15 amino acids. V dropped 4 bases and J dropped 1; count of bases not matched to a gene: 4. As DNA, the CDR3 is TGTGCCAGCAGCCCAACAGGGGAGAGCAATCAGCCCCAGCATTTT. It codes for CASSPTGESNQPQHF.

The chain employs TRBV7-2 and TRBJ2-7, with D uncertain. With 5 bases removed from V and 3 bases from J, the gap between germline ends came to 14 bases. The CDR3 totals 14 residues. Germline values: CDR1 SGHTA, CDR2 FQGNSA. The CDR3 nucleotides are TGTGCCAGCAGCCAAGCAAGGGCCCTCTACGAGCAGTACTTC. Its translation is CASSQARALYEQYF.

This chain connects TRBV9 to TRBJ2-7; 7 bases align to TRBD1. Germline lookup yields CDR1 SGDLS and CDR2 YYNGEE. V shed 3 bases and J 6 bases; nucleotides not matched to a gene: 9. The CDR3 loop spans 14 amino acids. The CDR3 spells CASSARTGPGEQYF. CDR3 sequence (DNA): TGTGCCAGCAGCGCCCGGACAGGTCCAGGCGAGCAGTACTTC.

This clonotype showed up many times. V is TRBV20-1 and J is TRBJ1-1; D is possibly TRBD1 (6 bases). Germline V lookup: CDR1 DFQATT, CDR2 SNEGSKA (reference sequence). Trimming pared 1 base from V and 7 bases from J, leaving 19 bases between. The CDR3 extends over 15 amino acids. CDR3 in amino acids: CSARAGGHLPDEAFF. The CDR3 DNA follows: TGCAGTGCTAGAGCGGGGGGACACCTCCCGGATGAAGCTTTCTTT.

The genes are TRBV4-1 and TRBJ2-5, with 11 bases fitting TRBD2. This CDR3 region has 17 residues. Germline V gene sequence: CDR1 MGHRA, CDR2 YSYEKL. V was pared by 0 bases and J by 5 bases, with 8 bases of the junction left unmatched. The CDR3 bases are TGCGCCAGCAGCCAAGATCGTACTAGCGGGAGAAGGGAGACCCAGTACTTC. Translating it yields CASSQDRTSGRRETQYF.

CDR3 nucleotides: TGTGCCACCAGTAGGCAGAGCTCCTACGAGCAGTACTTC. Its translation: CATSRQSSYEQYF. The V call is TRBV15, the J call TRBJ2-7; D remains unclear. V was shortened by 6 bases and J by 0 bases, with 9 bases between the two germline ends. Germline V gene data show CDR1 as LNHNV and CDR2 as YYDKDF (reference sequence). This CDR3 has 13 residues. Looking up the rest from reference TRBV15 and TRBJ2-7 gives the full variable domain: DAMVIQNPRYQVTQFGKPVTLSCSQTLNHNVMYWYQQKSSQAPKLLFHYYDKDFNNEADTPDNFQSRRPNTSFCFLDIRSPGLGDTAMYLCATSRQSSYEQYFGPGTRLTVT.

This clonotype was seen a single time. A much larger clone is a single base away; this may be a read error. This chain links TRBV6-1 with TRBJ2-5, with 7 bases matching TRBD2. Per the germline V gene, CDR1 is MNHNS and CDR2 is SASEGT. Trimming removed 5 bases from V and 4 bases from J; junction bases left unmatched: 10. The CDR3 has 15 residues. The CDR3 region has the DNA TGTGCCAGCAGTACCTTTGCGGGAGCGGTAGAGACCCAGTACTTC. Translated, it gives CASSTFAGAVETQYF.

The J gene is TRBJ2-3, the V gene TRBV30; 13 positions match TRBD2. The CDR3 is made up of 16 amino acids. Germline lookup yields CDR1 GTSNPN and CDR2 SVGIG (reference sequence). Trimming took 2 bases from V and 5 from J; bases not matched to a gene: 7. The CDR3 protein is CAWSTLLAGGLDTQYF. CDR3 coding DNA: TGTGCCTGGAGTACATTACTAGCGGGAGGGCTAGATACGCAGTATTTT.

This clonotype was found a few times. This chain uses TRBV5-5 with TRBJ2-3; 8 bases are a match to TRBD1. V lost 4 bases and J lost 10; bases outside the gene matches: 5. Germline V gene data show CDR1 as SGHKS and CDR2 as YYEKEE (reference sequence). The CDR3 is made up of 12 amino acids. The CDR3 nucleotides are TGTGCCAGCAGCCAGGGGGCGGCGGCGCAGTATTTT. It codes for CASSQGAAAQYF.

Points on this clonotype: Given a much more abundant clone one base away, this may be a read error. The genes are TRBV6-5 and TRBJ1-2; D remains unclear. CDR3 length: 13 amino acids. V was clipped by 0 bases and J by 2 bases, with 4 bases between them. Germline assignment: CDR1 MNHEY and CDR2 SVGAGI. CDR3 amino acids: CASSYSGNYGYTF. CDR3 sequence (DNA): TGTGCCAGCAGTTACTCAGGAAACTATGGCTACACCTTC.

This clonotype appeared a single time. The chain couples TRBV28 to TRBJ2-7; D might be TRBD1 (5 bases). V lost 7 bases and J lost 2, with 18 bases in between. The germline CDR1 and CDR2 sequences are MDHEN and SYDVKM. CDR3 size: 15 residues. CDR3: CASTLNQLTAYEQYF. For the CDR3, the DNA is TGTGCCAGCACCCTTAACCAGCTGACAGCCTACGAGCAGTACTTC.

Many counts were recorded for this clonotype. The J gene is TRBJ2-1, the V gene TRBV12-5, with TRBD2 matching 10 bases. V was pared by 0 bases and J by 3 bases, with 5 bases of the junction left unmatched. The CDR3 is 17 residues long. CDR1 is LGHNT and CDR2 is FRNRAP in the germline V gene. As DNA, the CDR3 is TGTGCTAGTGGTTTGGTACGGGAGCGGGAGGGCTACAATGAGCAGTTCTTC. Its translation: CASGLVREREGYNEQFF.

The chain links TRBV20-1 to TRBJ2-2; weak D call: TRBD2 (5 bases). The V end was cut by 7 bases, the J end by 4 bases, with 10 bases between. Looked up from germline, CDR1 is DFQATT and CDR2 is SNEGSKA (reference sequence). The CDR3 sequence is 12 residues long. The CDR3 sequence: CSVRGFTGELFF. For the CDR3, the DNA is TGCAGTGTGAGAGGGTTCACCGGGGAGCTGTTTTTT.